What follows are 3 T cell receptor beta chains derived from one specimen sequenced in a study of shared clonotypes between healthy human individuals. Repertoires were generated with immunoSEQ multiplex PCR, while TCRdb's copy carries only in-frame clones and drops some. The repertoire holds approximately 2.3 million clones, with approximately 95% as singletons. Sequenced material: naive CD4+ T cells from PBMCs. Subset defined: CD45RA+ positively selected. The origin of the receptors is a man younger than 35 in good health. Some clones in this sample may be carry-over from other donors' samples.

The sample holds a few counts of this clone. The sample has other DNA sequences that encode this CDR3 too. The V and J genes are TRBV7-8 and TRBJ1-1, with 7 bases fitting TRBD1. The CDR3 has 14 amino acids. The trim removed 5 bases at V and 1 base at J, leaving 4 bases unmatched. The germline V gene encodes CDR1 SGHVS and CDR2 FQNEAQ. DNA for the CDR3: TGTGCCAGCAGCCTCAGACAGGGGAACACTGAAGCTTTCTTT. It encodes CASSLRQGNTEAFF.

The gene calls are TRBV6-6 and TRBJ2-5; a possible D gene is TRBD2 (6 bases). The germline V gene has CDR1 MNHNY and CDR2 SVGAGI (reference sequence). The CDR3 consists of 15 residues. V was shortened by 0 bases and J by 5 bases, with 13 bases between the two germline ends. CDR3 amino acids: CASSYSALASETQYF. CDR3 DNA: TGTGCCAGCAGTTACTCGGCCCTAGCGAGTGAGACCCAGTACTTC.

The chain has TRBV28 and TRBJ2-7; D perhaps matches TRBD2 (6 bases). The V gene's germline CDR1 is MDHEN and CDR2 SYDVKM. Trimming took off 8 bases at V and 0 bases at J, with 17 bases between the two ends. The CDR3 has 15 residues. The CDR3 DNA reads TGTGCCAGCTCCCCACTGAAGCGGGCCTCCTACGAGCAGTACTTC. Translation: CASSPLKRASYEQYF. The full variable domain, in which reference TRBV28 and TRBJ2-7 provide the parts outside the CDR3, is DVKVTQSSRYLVKRTGEKVFLECVQDMDHENMFWYRQDPGLGLRLIYFSYDVKMKEKGDIPEGYSVSREKKERFSLILESASTNQTSMYLCASSPLKRASYEQYFGPGTRLTVT.